This T cell receptor (beta chain) was identified during a study of blood T cell repertoires in COVID-19. About the study: Acute and convalescent COVID-19 specimens originated in the United States, Italy and Spain. Sources were T cells, B-cell-depleted T cells, or PBMCs; the material itself was cDNA or gDNA.

While infection was still active, Seattle patients were enrolled and then followed longitudinally. Per the original methods: Quantification of nucleated cells was approximated via reference gene primer amplification. TCRdb's table, derived via immunoSEQ multiplex PCR, lists solely in-frame clones and lacks some. V and J calls and clone size are as listed in that table; D and trimming were resolved from the DNA. Of 400,000 to 450,000 clones detected, 70% to 90% appear once; the ten largest clones hold about 1.6%. V shed 0 bases and J 2 bases; nucleotides not matched to a gene: 5. In germline, CDR1 is GTSNPN, CDR2 SVGIG (reference sequence). The CDR3 loop spans 16 amino acids.

This TCR derives from a middle-aged woman with COVID-19, enrolled during active disease. Sequenced sample: peripheral blood. This rearrangement joins TRBV30 to TRBJ2-1; TRBD2 agrees at 9 bases. This CDR3 is CAWSVMRLAAYNEQFF. The CDR3 region has the DNA TGTGCCTGGAGTGTAATGAGACTAGCGGCCTACAATGAGCAGTTCTTC. The variable domain in full, completed from reference TRBV30 and TRBJ2-1, reads SQTIHQWPATLVQPVGSPLSLECTVEGTSNPNLYWYRQAAGRGLQLLFYSVGIGQISSEVPQNLSASRPQDRQFILSSKKLLLSDSGFYLCAWSVMRLAAYNEQFFGPGTRLTVL.